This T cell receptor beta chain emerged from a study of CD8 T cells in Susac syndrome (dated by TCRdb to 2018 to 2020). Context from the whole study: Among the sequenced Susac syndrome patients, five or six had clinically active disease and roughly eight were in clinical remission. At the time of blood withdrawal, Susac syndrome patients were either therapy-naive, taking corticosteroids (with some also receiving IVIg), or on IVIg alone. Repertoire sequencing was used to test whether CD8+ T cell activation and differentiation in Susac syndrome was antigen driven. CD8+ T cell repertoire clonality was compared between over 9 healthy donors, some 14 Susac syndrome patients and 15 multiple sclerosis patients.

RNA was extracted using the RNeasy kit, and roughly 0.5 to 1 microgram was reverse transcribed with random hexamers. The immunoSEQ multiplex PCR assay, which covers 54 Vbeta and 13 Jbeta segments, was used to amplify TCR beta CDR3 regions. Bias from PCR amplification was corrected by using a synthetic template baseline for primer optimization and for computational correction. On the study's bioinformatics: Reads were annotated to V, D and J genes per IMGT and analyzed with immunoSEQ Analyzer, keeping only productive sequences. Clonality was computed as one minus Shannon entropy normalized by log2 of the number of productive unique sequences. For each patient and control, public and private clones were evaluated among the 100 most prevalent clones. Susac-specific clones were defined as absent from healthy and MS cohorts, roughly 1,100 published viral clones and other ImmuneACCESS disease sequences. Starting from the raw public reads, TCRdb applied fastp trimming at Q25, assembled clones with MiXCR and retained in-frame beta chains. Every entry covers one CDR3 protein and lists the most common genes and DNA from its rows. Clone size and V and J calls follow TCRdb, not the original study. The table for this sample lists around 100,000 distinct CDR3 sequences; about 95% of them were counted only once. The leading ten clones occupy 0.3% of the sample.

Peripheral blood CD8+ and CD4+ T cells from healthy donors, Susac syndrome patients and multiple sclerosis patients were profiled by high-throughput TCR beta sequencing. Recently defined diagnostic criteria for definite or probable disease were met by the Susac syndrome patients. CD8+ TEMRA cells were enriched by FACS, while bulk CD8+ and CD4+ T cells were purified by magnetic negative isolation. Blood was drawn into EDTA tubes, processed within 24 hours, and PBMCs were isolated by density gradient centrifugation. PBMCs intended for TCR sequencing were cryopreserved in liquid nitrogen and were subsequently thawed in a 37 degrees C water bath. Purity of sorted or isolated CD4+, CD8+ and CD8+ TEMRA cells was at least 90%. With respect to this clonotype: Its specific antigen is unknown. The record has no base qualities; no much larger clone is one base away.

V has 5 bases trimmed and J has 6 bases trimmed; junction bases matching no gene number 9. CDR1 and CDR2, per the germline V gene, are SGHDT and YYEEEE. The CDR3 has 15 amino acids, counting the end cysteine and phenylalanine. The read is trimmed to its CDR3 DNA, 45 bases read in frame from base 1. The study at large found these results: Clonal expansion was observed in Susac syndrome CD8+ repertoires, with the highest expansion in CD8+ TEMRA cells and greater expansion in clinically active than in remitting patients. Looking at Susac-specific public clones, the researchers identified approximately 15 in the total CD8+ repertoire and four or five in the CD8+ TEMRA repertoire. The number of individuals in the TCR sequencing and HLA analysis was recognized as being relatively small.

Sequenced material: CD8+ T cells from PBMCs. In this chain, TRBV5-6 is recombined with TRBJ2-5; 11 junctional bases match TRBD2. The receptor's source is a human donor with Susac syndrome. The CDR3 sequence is CASSPLAGGQKTQYF. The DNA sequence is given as TGTGCCAGCAGTCCGTTAGCGGGGGGGCAAAAGACCCAGTACTTC.